Detailed here is one T cell receptor (beta chain). The antigen is not known. The CDR3 is cut off 3 residues early in the read; its end comes from the germline J gene. The data belong to a study of T cells in women clearing cervical HPV infection. General study findings and limits: CIN3+ cases had significantly higher TCR repertoire richness than controls, but evenness did not differ. It is unknown whether associations predate infection; no effector/memory or HPV-specific sorting.

The table came from immunoSEQ multiplex PCR; TCRdb's copy has only in-frame clones and leaves some out. The specimen's table records 30,000 or so clones. Prevalent HPV16 infections were excluded; only incident single HPV16 infections included. The CDR3 is 15 residues long. Germline CDR1 ENHRY, CDR2 SYGVKD. V gave up 5 bases and J gave up 3 bases; unmatched junction bases: 7. The sequence was collected from a woman between 18 and 75 years old with a cervical HPV16 infection that either progressed to CIN3+ or cleared (not recorded which). The specimen was blood buffy coat. The chain joins TRBV10-3 to TRBJ2-3, with 8 nucleotides matching TRBD1. The CDR3 sequence is CAISLRGRGTDTQYF. The DNA read from the CDR3 is TGTGCCATCAGTCTCAGGGGGCGGGGTACAGATACG.